The clone carrying this T cell receptor beta chain was seen just once. Its target is not known. There are 13 residues in the CDR3. Germline CDR1 is MNHEY and CDR2 is SVGAGI. The V segment lost 8 bases and the J segment 2 bases; nucleotides outside the gene matches: 6. The data originate from a study of OX40 agonist ivuxolimab in advanced cancers. In the study overall: Allowance was made for prior anti-PD-1, anti-PD-L1 or anti-CTLA-4 therapy, and roughly 40% had some. General study points: There was clonal expansion of CD4+ and CD8+ blood T cells by week 6 at 0.1 to 3.0 mg/kg. The authors also found low normalized T-cell clonal expansion in some nonresponders.

Using immunoSEQ multiplex PCR, the repertoire was profiled, and TCRdb retains in-frame clones only, with some absent. The sample includes roughly 100,000 clones, around 90% seen only once; the top ten take around 0.3%. Sample: CD4+ or CD8+ T cells sorted from blood, taken in a trial of the OX40 agonist ivuxolimab. This chain links TRBV6-5 with TRBJ2-7; 7 positions agree with TRBD1. This TCR was sampled from an adult with an advanced solid tumor such as melanoma, head and neck, liver or kidney cancer. The CDR3 DNA reads as TGTGCCAGCCAGACAGGGACAACCTACGAGCAGTACTTC. Translating gives CASQTGTTYEQYF.